The 27 T cell receptor beta chains below were found in one sample sequenced in a study of blood T cell repertoires in COVID-19. Sequencing was performed with immunoSEQ multiplex PCR; in TCRdb, only in-frame clones are kept and a portion is missing. The profile covers 250,000 to 300,000 clones, with about nine tenths appearing a single time and roughly 3.9% taken by the ten largest. Source material: peripheral blood. These TCRs come from a woman aged 40 to 50 with acute or convalescent COVID-19.

The chain combines TRBV10-3 with TRBJ1-2; D is perhaps TRBD1 (5 bases). Germline CDR1 and CDR2: ENHRY and SYGVKD. CDR3 length: 12 amino acids. Trimming left V 7 bases short and J 4 bases short, with 10 bases between. CDR3 in amino acids: CAIMTGGYGYTF. The CDR3 DNA is TGTGCCATCATGACGGGGGGCTATGGCTACACCTTC.

This chain joins TRBV10-3 and TRBJ2-1, with a weak D call TRBD1 (6 bases). V shed 9 bases and J shed 4 bases, with 16 bases lying between them. CDR1 is ENHRY and CDR2 is SYGVKD in the germline V gene. The CDR3 is 14 amino acids. The CDR3 nucleotides are TGTGCCATACAACGGACAGATAGTTACAATGAGCAGTTCTTC. Translated, it gives CAIQRTDSYNEQFF.

The V and J genes are TRBV25-1 and TRBJ1-2, with a weak D call TRBD1 (5 bases). Germline values: CDR1 MGHDK, CDR2 SYGVNS. The CDR3 is 15 amino acids. Trimming cost V 6 bases and J 3 bases, with 17 bases left between them. The CDR3 reads CASRGVGQGDYGYTF. CDR3 bases: TGTGCCAGCAGGGGTGTGGGGCAGGGCGACTATGGCTACACCTTC.

This clone occurred once. The V gene is TRBV2, the J gene TRBJ2-1; D gene uncertain. Trimming pared 5 bases from V and 1 base from J, leaving 9 bases between. Germline lookup yields CDR1 SNHLY and CDR2 FYNNEI. CDR3 length: 14 residues. CDR3 residues: CASSLRVSYNEQFF. The CDR3 nucleotides are TGTGCCAGCAGTTTACGGGTGTCCTACAATGAGCAGTTCTTC.

The chain employs TRBV4-2 and TRBJ2-1, with TRBD2 matching 12 bases. The CDR3 consists of 16 residues. Germline assignment: CDR1 LGHNA and CDR2 YNFKEQ. The V gene end was trimmed by 0 bases and the J gene end by 4 bases; junction bases not matched to a gene: 1. The CDR3, as DNA: TGTGCCAGCAGCCAAGATCTAGCGGGGGGGTACAATGAGCAGTTCTTC. Amino acid sequence: CASSQDLAGGYNEQFF.

The CDR3 reads CASSDLQGPTGELFF. In DNA, the CDR3 is TGTGCCAGCAGCGATCTACAGGGACCCACCGGGGAGCTGTTTTTT. V and J are TRBV9 and TRBJ2-2; TRBD1 is a possible D gene (6 bases). The V gene lost 3 bases and the J gene lost 4 bases, with 13 bases spanning the gap. The CDR3 spans 15 residues. CDR1 and CDR2 (germline): SGDLS, YYNGEE.

The chain is built from TRBV6-5 and TRBJ2-3, with 8 bases aligning to TRBD2. This CDR3 comprises 15 residues. Looked up from germline, CDR1 is MNHEY and CDR2 is SVGAGI. V lost 5 bases and J lost 1; bases outside the gene matches: 5. CDR3 sequence: CASSRGGTRTDTQYF. Here the CDR3 DNA reads TGTGCCAGCAGTCGGGGGGGTACCCGCACAGATACGCAGTATTTT.

V usage is TRBV19 and J usage is TRBJ1-3; D is uncertain. CDR3 length: 12 residues. CDR1 is LNHDA, CDR2 SQIVND, per germline (reference sequence). V dropped 9 bases and J dropped 0 bases, with 6 bases sitting between them. The CDR3 here is CASLSSGNTIYF. Written as DNA, the CDR3 is TGTGCCAGCCTATCCTCTGGAAACACCATATATTTT.

The chain has TRBV25-1 and TRBJ1-4; D gene ambiguous. V shed 5 bases and J shed 8 bases, with 18 bases lying between them. In germline, CDR1 is MGHDK, CDR2 SYGVNS. CDR3 length: 15 amino acids. The CDR3 protein is CASSSPQRVGEKLFF. The CDR3 nucleotides are TGTGCCAGCAGTTCCCCACAGAGGGTCGGGGAAAAACTGTTTTTT.

The rearrangement uses TRBV6-6 and TRBJ1-2, with a possible D match to TRBD1 (5 bases). CDR1 is MNHNY and CDR2 is SVGAGI in the germline V gene (reference sequence). Trimming took 6 bases from V and 7 from J, leaving 12 bases between them. The CDR3 has 12 amino acids. This chain's CDR3 is CASSEQGSGYTF. The CDR3 bases are TGTGCCAGCAGCGAGCAGGGCTCTGGCTACACCTTC.

This rearrangement joins TRBV15 to TRBJ1-5; 7 bases match TRBD1. The CDR3 is 15 amino acids. The germline CDR1 and CDR2 sequences are LNHNV and YYDKDF (reference sequence). With V trimmed by 0 bases and J by 7 bases, 6 bases remained unmatched. CDR3 in amino acids: CATSRDLGTDQPQHF. As DNA, the CDR3 is TGTGCCACCAGCAGAGATTTGGGGACAGACCAGCCCCAGCATTTT.

The V and J genes are TRBV6-5 and TRBJ1-1; 8 nucleotides line up with TRBD1. The CDR3 has 13 residues. Trimming at V came to 6 bases and at J to 2 bases, leaving 2 bases not matched to a gene. The V gene's germline CDR1 is MNHEY and CDR2 SVGAGI. CDR3 loop: CASRQGGNTEAFF. The CDR3, as DNA: TGTGCCAGCAGACAGGGGGGTAACACTGAAGCTTTCTTT.

Remarks on this clone: The sample carries other DNA sequences with the same CDR3. The V gene is TRBV18, the J gene TRBJ1-1; D is unclear. The CDR3 totals 13 residues. CDR1 KGHSH and CDR2 LQKENI come from the germline V gene. The V gene lost 0 bases and the J gene lost 4 bases, with 6 bases spanning the gap. CDR3 DNA: TGTGCCAGCTCACCACCGAGTGTCACTGAAGCTTTCTTT. Translation gives CASSPPSVTEAFF.

The chain employs TRBV24-1 and TRBJ1-5, with D perhaps matching TRBD1 (5 bases). Germline V lookup: CDR1 KGHDR, CDR2 SFDVKD. The V and J ends lost 4 bases and 7 bases respectively, with 16 bases between them. This CDR3 is built from 15 residues. The CDR3 protein is CATSEGRGFQQPQHF. The CDR3 coding sequence is TGTGCCACCAGTGAAGGGAGGGGTTTTCAGCAGCCCCAGCATTTT.

This clone came up once. CDR3 in amino acids: CSASGTGEGGGQFF. CDR3 nucleotides: TGCAGCGCCTCGGGGACCGGGGAGGGGGGTGGGCAGTTCTTC. The chain carries TRBV29-1 and TRBJ2-1, with a weak D call TRBD2 (7 bases). Germline CDR1 SQVTM, CDR2 ANQGSEA. Trimming left V 7 bases short and J 12 bases short, with 25 bases between. There are 14 residues in the CDR3.

This clone was observed once. The V call is TRBV2, the J call TRBJ1-2; 8 bases line up with TRBD1. With 3 bases clipped from V and 0 bases from J, the junction kept 6 bases outside the gene matches. Germline V gene data show CDR1 as SNHLY and CDR2 as FYNNEI. This CDR3 spans 16 amino acids. In DNA form, the CDR3 reads TGTGCCAGCAGTGACAGGGGGCGATTAGCTAACTATGGCTACACCTTC. It is translated as CASSDRGRLANYGYTF.

V gene TRBV5-6 combines with J gene TRBJ2-7; no reliable D call. The CDR3 has 13 amino acids. The V gene's germline CDR1 is SGHDT and CDR2 YYEEEE. The V gene lost 2 bases and the J gene lost 0 bases, with 6 bases spanning the gap. The CDR3: CASSLLYSYEQYV. The CDR3 DNA sequence: TGTGCCAGCAGCTTACTATACTCCTACGAGCAGTACGTC.

This sequence joins TRBV28 and TRBJ1-2; D gene ambiguous. Germline CDR1 reads MDHEN; CDR2 reads SYDVKM. Between the trimmed V and J ends, which lost 2 bases and 4 bases, there was a span of 5 bases. The CDR3 covers 12 residues. The CDR3 bases are TGTGCCAGCAGTTTAGGGAGCTATGGCTACACCTTC. Protein sequence: CASSLGSYGYTF.

The chain combines TRBV27 with TRBJ1-2, with 11 bases fitting TRBD1. With V trimmed by 5 bases and J by 4 bases, 12 bases remained unmatched. Germline V gives CDR1 MNHEY, CDR2 SMNVEV (reference sequence). The CDR3 loop spans 17 amino acids. The CDR3 loop is CASSPTWTGGDSYGYTF. DNA of the CDR3: TGTGCCAGCAGTCCCACCTGGACAGGGGGCGATAGCTATGGCTACACCTTC.

The count of this clone is one. Other DNA sequences in this sample translate to the same CDR3. CDR3 region: CASSLGQPNTEAFF. DNA of the CDR3: TGTGCCAGCAGCTTGGGACAGCCGAACACTGAAGCTTTCTTT. The genes are TRBV3-1 (or the pseudogene TRBV3-2) and TRBJ1-1, with 7 positions matching TRBD1. This CDR3 has 14 amino acids. The V segment lost 5 bases and the J segment 1 base; nucleotides outside the gene matches: 4. Germline lookup yields CDR1 LGHDT and CDR2 YNNKEL (reference sequence).

The chain is built from TRBV4-2 and TRBJ2-1, with a possible D match to TRBD1 (6 bases). Germline V gene data show CDR1 as LGHNA and CDR2 as YNFKEQ. V gave up 4 bases and J gave up 5 bases, with 18 bases separating them. This CDR3 has 16 amino acids. CDR3 region: CASSRETGTLHNEQFF. The CDR3 nucleotides are TGTGCCAGCAGCCGAGAGACCGGGACACTACACAATGAGCAGTTCTTC.

The chain links TRBV18 to TRBJ1-2, with TRBD1 matching 7 bases. Germline CDR1 and CDR2: KGHSH and LQKENI. There are 13 residues in the CDR3. The V and J ends lost 3 bases and 6 bases, in that order; junction bases with no gene match: 4. The CDR3 region is CASSPTGQHGYTF. DNA for the CDR3: TGTGCCAGCTCACCGACGGGACAGCATGGCTACACCTTC. The entire variable domain, with the rest obtained from reference TRBV18 and TRBJ1-2, is as follows: NAGVMQNPRHLVRRRGQEARLRCSPMKGHSHVYWYRQLPEEGLKFMVYLQKENIIDESGMPKERFSAEFPKEGPSILRIQQVVRGDSAAYFCASSPTGQHGYTFGSGTRLTVV.

The chain links TRBV12-3 or TRBV12-4 to TRBJ1-2, with D perhaps TRBD1 (6 bases). V was clipped by 3 bases and J by 7 bases, with 12 bases between them. There are 13 residues in the CDR3. The CDR3 loop is CASSLGRGGGYTF. CDR3 nucleotide sequence: TGTGCCAGCAGTTTGGGCAGGGGCGGTGGCTACACCTTC.

This chain joins TRBV6-1 and TRBJ1-1; TRBD1 agrees at 7 bases. The ends lost 2 bases at V and 4 bases at J; junction bases unmatched: 4. In germline, CDR1 is MNHNS, CDR2 SASEGT. The CDR3 has 14 residues. The CDR3 nucleotides read TGTGCCAGCAGTGAACACAGGGGAGGCACTGAAGCTTTCTTT. Translated: CASSEHRGGTEAFF.

The sample holds a few counts of this clone. V gene TRBV19 combines with J gene TRBJ1-1; TRBD1 agrees at 8 bases. The CDR3 extends over 15 amino acids. J lost 3 bases, V lost 4 bases, and 7 bases had no gene match. CDR1 is LNHDA, CDR2 SQIVND, per germline (reference sequence). The CDR3, as DNA: TGTGCCAGTAGTAAAGGACAGGGAGGTTACACTGAAGCTTTCTTT. It specifies CASSKGQGGYTEAFF.

The V gene is TRBV24-1, the J gene TRBJ2-5; D gene uncertain. This CDR3 region has 12 residues. V lost 1 base and J 5 bases, leaving 4 bases between the germline ends. Germline assignment: CDR1 KGHDR and CDR2 SFDVKD. The CDR3 loop is CATSDFSETQYF. The CDR3 DNA reads TGTGCCACCAGTGATTTCTCCGAGACCCAGTACTTC.

The chain is built from TRBV27 and TRBJ1-2; 8 bases are shared with TRBD1. CDR3 length: 15 residues. CDR1 is MNHEY and CDR2 is SMNVEV in the germline V gene (reference sequence). V gave up 8 bases and J gave up 3 bases; unmatched junction bases: 11. CDR3 protein: CASGPLGQGYYGYTF. CDR3 in DNA: TGTGCCAGCGGTCCCCTCGGACAGGGCTACTATGGCTACACCTTC.